This is a list of T cell receptor beta chains from one sample in a study of T cells in localized non-small cell lung cancer. Clones were sequenced by immunoSEQ multiplex PCR, and TCRdb holds only the in-frame ones, with some missing. The profile shows approximately 61,000 clones, 86% of them singletons. The specimen was peripheral blood, collected before any cancer treatment. These receptors all come from a woman aged 35 to 70 with stage I lung adenocarcinoma. Both conserved end residues are part of each CDR3. The order of the fields is D gene, J gene, clone size, V gene, CDR3 DNA, CDR3 protein. The D gene is left open where the match is weak. The size of a clone is reported for some rows only, either as once, few or many, or as a class for expanded clones.

>TRBD2|TRBJ2-5|NA|TRBV5-1
TGCGCCAGCAGCCCTAGCGGGGGGGCCTGGGAGACCCAGTACTTC
CASSPSGGAWETQYF
>NA|TRBJ2-1|few|TRBV25-1
TGTGCCAGCAGCCACGGGCTAGCTTTGGACAATGAGCAGTTCTTC
CASSHGLALDNEQFF
>NA|TRBJ1-1|few|TRBV5-1
TGCGCCAGCAGCTTGTCGTCAGCTAACACTGAAGCTTTCTTT
CASSLSSANTEAFF
>NA|TRBJ1-5|NA|TRBV6-6
TGTGCCAGCAGCAAGGACAGCGCACAGCCCCAGCATTTT
CASSKDSAQPQHF
>TRBD1|TRBJ2-7|NA|TRBV10-3
TGTGCCATCAGATCCGGGACAGATCCCTACGAGCAGTACTTC
CAIRSGTDPYEQYF
>NA|TRBJ2-1|NA|TRBV7-9
TGTGCCAGCAGCGTCAACTCCCGGGCCTACAATGAGCAGTTCTTC
CASSVNSRAYNEQFF
>TRBD1|TRBJ2-1|NA|TRBV19
TGTGCCAGTAGTATTAACCCGGGACAGGGGTACAATGAGCAGTTCTTC
CASSINPGQGYNEQFF
>NA|TRBJ1-2|NA|TRBV6-5
TGTGCCAGCAGCCCTGGTGGGGGCTATGGCTACACCTTC
CASSPGGGYGYTF
>NA|TRBJ1-4|NA|TRBV28
TGTGCCAGCAGTTTTCCCGCAACTAATGAAAAACTGTTTTTT
CASSFPATNEKLFF
>NA|TRBJ2-1|NA|TRBV11-3
TGTGCCAGCAGCTTAGGACTTGGAGCGTACAATGAGCAGTTCTTC
CASSLGLGAYNEQFF
>NA|TRBJ1-2|NA|TRBV6-1
TGTGCCAGCATGGGAACTAGGGGCTACACCTTC
CASMGTRGYTF
>TRBD2|TRBJ2-3|NA|TRBV4-2
TGTGCCAGCAGCCGGACTAGCGGGGGGGCCCCTCTCACAGATACGCAGTATTTT
CASSRTSGGAPLTDTQYF
>NA|TRBJ1-2|NA|TRBV28
TGTGCCAGCAGTTTACAATCAGACTATGGCTACACCTTC
CASSLQSDYGYTF
>NA|TRBJ2-7|NA|TRBV7-3
TGTGCCAGCAGCTTAAGTCCGGTCTCCTACGAGCAGTACTTC
CASSLSPVSYEQYF
>TRBD1|TRBJ1-5|NA|TRBV7-8
TGTGCCAGCAGCTCGGGACAGGGTAGCAATCAGCCCCAGCATTTT
CASSSGQGSNQPQHF
>NA|TRBJ2-6|NA|TRBV7-9
TGTGCCAGCAGCCAAAACGCCGGCACTGGGGCCAACGTCCTGACTTTC
CASSQNAGTGANVLTF
>NA|TRBJ2-7|NA|TRBV15
TGTGCCACCAGCAGGTCGCGGACCCGCTACGAGCAGTACTTC
CATSRSRTRYEQYF
>NA|TRBJ1-2|NA|TRBV4-2
TGTGCCAGCAGCTTGGTTCTGCATTTCTCATATGGCTACACCTTC
CASSLVLHFSYGYTF
>TRBD2|TRBJ2-5|NA|TRBV28
TGTGCCAGCAGCGGGACTAGCGGGGGGCCTCAGGAGACCCAGTACTTC
CASSGTSGGPQETQYF
>NA|TRBJ1-2|NA|TRBV5-8
TGTGCCAGCAGCTCCGGCGGGCCAAAGCATGGCTACACCTTC
CASSSGGPKHGYTF
>NA|TRBJ1-1|NA|TRBV19
TGTGCCAGTAGTATCTTGGCAAGGACTGAAGCTTTCTTT
CASSILARTEAFF
>NA|TRBJ2-1|NA|TRBV4-2
TGTGCCAGCAGCCAGACGGGCGGGGATGAGCAGTTCTTC
CASSQTGGDEQFF
>TRBD1|TRBJ2-3|NA|TRBV4-3
TGCGCCAGCAGCCACGCAAGGGGGCTTGGCACAGATACGCAGTATTTT
CASSHARGLGTDTQYF
>TRBD1|TRBJ1-6|NA|TRBV5-1
TGCGCCAGCAGCCTCGACAGGGTAGGTTCACCCCTCCACTTT
CASSLDRVGSPLHF
>NA|TRBJ1-3|NA|TRBV11-2
TGTGCCAGCAGCTTCAGAGGACAGCGCGGAAACACCATATATTTT
CASSFRGQRGNTIYF
>NA|TRBJ2-7|NA|TRBV6-5
TGTGCCAGCAGTTCGTCTTCCTACGAGCAGTACTTC
CASSSSSYEQYF
>NA|TRBJ1-2|NA|TRBV6-1
TGTGCCAGCAGTGACCTGTGGGGGATGGGGGGAGAAGGCTACACCTTC
CASSDLWGMGGEGYTF
>NA|TRBJ1-3|few|TRBV2
TGTGCCAGCAGTGAAGGCCACGATGGAAACACCATATATTTT
CASSEGHDGNTIYF
>NA|TRBJ2-2|NA|TRBV5-1
TGCGCCAGCAGCTTTTTGCAAATCAACACCGGGGAGCTGTTTTTT
CASSFLQINTGELFF
>NA|TRBJ2-1|NA|TRBV19
TGTGCCAGTAGTAACCGGGACCCTGAGCAGCTCTTC
CASSNRDPEQLF
>TRBD1|TRBJ2-2|NA|TRBV27
TGTGCCAGCAGTCGAAGGACAGGGAACACCGGGGAGCTGTTTTTT
CASSRRTGNTGELFF
>NA|TRBJ1-1|NA|TRBV7-9
TGTGCCAGCAGCCGGGAGTACACTGAAGCTTTCTTT
CASSREYTEAFF
>NA|TRBJ1-6|NA|TRBV6-5
TGTGCCAGCAGTTACTCCGGGGCGGCTTATAATTCACCCCTCCACTTT
CASSYSGAAYNSPLHF
>NA|TRBJ1-4|NA|TRBV6-5
TGTGCCAGCAGTCGGACAACAACTAATGAAAAACTGTTTTTT
CASSRTTTNEKLFF
>TRBD2|TRBJ2-7|few|TRBV6-5
TGTGCCAGCGCCCCAACCGGGGGGGACTACGAGCAGTACTTC
CASAPTGGDYEQYF
>NA|TRBJ1-1|NA|TRBV7-8
TGTGCCAGCAGCTTATTAGTGGAGAGGGGCAACAGGATGAACACTGAAGCTTTCTTT
CASSLLVERGNRMNTEAFF
>NA|TRBJ1-5|once|TRBV30
TGTGCCTGGAGTGTAAAAGGGGGTCCCAATCAGCCCCAGCATTTT
CAWSVKGGPNQPQHF
>NA|TRBJ1-5|few|TRBV6-1
TGTGCCAGCAGTGAAGCAGGATCGGGGGATCAGCCCCAGCATTTT
CASSEAGSGDQPQHF
>NA|TRBJ1-4|NA|TRBV7-9
TGTGCCAGCAGCTTAGAGGGCATGAATAATGAAAAACTGTTTTTT
CASSLEGMNNEKLFF
>NA|TRBJ1-5|NA|TRBV29-1
TGCAGCGTGCAGGGGACTAGCAATCAGCCCCAGCATTTT
CSVQGTSNQPQHF
>NA|TRBJ1-1|NA|TRBV19
TGTGCCAGTACCCCGCCGTCCATGAACACTGAAGCTTTCTTT
CASTPPSMNTEAFF
>TRBD1|TRBJ2-6|few|TRBV4-1
TGCGCCAGCAGCCAAGTGCTACCGGGACAGGGGAAATCTGGGGCCAACGTCCTGACTTTC
CASSQVLPGQGKSGANVLTF
>NA|TRBJ2-7|NA|TRBV10-3
TGTGCCATCAGTGAGTCTGCCCTACCCAACGAGCAGTACTTC
CAISESALPNEQYF
>TRBD2|TRBJ2-3|NA|TRBV7-2
TGTGCCAGCAGCTTGATAAGCGGGGGGGACCGCACAGATACGCAGTATTTT
CASSLISGGDRTDTQYF
>NA|TRBJ2-5|NA|TRBV7-2
TGTGCCAGCAGCTTATTAGGGACCCAGTACTTC
CASSLLGTQYF
>TRBD2|TRBJ2-1|NA|TRBV18
TGTGCCAGCTCACCGTCCCTAGCGGGGGGGCTCTACAATGAGCAGTTCTTC
CASSPSLAGGLYNEQFF
>NA|TRBJ2-3|NA|TRBV7-6
TGTGCCAGCAGCTTAGAGGGGCGGACAGATACGCAGTATTTT
CASSLEGRTDTQYF
>NA|TRBJ1-3|NA|TRBV7-9
TGTGCCAGCAGCTTAGGTTCTGGGAACACCATATATTTT
CASSLGSGNTIYF
>TRBD2|TRBJ2-1|NA|TRBV28
TGTGCCAGTAACTACGCGGGGGGGCCCAATGAGCAGTTCTTC
CASNYAGGPNEQFF
>NA|TRBJ1-2|NA|TRBV2
TGTGCCAGCAGTGAAGCGCTGGGACCCTATGGCTACACCTTC
CASSEALGPYGYTF
>NA|TRBJ1-2|NA|TRBV5-5
TGTGCCAGCAGCTTCTCGGACGCCTATGCCCTCTATGGCTACACCTTC
CASSFSDAYALYGYTF